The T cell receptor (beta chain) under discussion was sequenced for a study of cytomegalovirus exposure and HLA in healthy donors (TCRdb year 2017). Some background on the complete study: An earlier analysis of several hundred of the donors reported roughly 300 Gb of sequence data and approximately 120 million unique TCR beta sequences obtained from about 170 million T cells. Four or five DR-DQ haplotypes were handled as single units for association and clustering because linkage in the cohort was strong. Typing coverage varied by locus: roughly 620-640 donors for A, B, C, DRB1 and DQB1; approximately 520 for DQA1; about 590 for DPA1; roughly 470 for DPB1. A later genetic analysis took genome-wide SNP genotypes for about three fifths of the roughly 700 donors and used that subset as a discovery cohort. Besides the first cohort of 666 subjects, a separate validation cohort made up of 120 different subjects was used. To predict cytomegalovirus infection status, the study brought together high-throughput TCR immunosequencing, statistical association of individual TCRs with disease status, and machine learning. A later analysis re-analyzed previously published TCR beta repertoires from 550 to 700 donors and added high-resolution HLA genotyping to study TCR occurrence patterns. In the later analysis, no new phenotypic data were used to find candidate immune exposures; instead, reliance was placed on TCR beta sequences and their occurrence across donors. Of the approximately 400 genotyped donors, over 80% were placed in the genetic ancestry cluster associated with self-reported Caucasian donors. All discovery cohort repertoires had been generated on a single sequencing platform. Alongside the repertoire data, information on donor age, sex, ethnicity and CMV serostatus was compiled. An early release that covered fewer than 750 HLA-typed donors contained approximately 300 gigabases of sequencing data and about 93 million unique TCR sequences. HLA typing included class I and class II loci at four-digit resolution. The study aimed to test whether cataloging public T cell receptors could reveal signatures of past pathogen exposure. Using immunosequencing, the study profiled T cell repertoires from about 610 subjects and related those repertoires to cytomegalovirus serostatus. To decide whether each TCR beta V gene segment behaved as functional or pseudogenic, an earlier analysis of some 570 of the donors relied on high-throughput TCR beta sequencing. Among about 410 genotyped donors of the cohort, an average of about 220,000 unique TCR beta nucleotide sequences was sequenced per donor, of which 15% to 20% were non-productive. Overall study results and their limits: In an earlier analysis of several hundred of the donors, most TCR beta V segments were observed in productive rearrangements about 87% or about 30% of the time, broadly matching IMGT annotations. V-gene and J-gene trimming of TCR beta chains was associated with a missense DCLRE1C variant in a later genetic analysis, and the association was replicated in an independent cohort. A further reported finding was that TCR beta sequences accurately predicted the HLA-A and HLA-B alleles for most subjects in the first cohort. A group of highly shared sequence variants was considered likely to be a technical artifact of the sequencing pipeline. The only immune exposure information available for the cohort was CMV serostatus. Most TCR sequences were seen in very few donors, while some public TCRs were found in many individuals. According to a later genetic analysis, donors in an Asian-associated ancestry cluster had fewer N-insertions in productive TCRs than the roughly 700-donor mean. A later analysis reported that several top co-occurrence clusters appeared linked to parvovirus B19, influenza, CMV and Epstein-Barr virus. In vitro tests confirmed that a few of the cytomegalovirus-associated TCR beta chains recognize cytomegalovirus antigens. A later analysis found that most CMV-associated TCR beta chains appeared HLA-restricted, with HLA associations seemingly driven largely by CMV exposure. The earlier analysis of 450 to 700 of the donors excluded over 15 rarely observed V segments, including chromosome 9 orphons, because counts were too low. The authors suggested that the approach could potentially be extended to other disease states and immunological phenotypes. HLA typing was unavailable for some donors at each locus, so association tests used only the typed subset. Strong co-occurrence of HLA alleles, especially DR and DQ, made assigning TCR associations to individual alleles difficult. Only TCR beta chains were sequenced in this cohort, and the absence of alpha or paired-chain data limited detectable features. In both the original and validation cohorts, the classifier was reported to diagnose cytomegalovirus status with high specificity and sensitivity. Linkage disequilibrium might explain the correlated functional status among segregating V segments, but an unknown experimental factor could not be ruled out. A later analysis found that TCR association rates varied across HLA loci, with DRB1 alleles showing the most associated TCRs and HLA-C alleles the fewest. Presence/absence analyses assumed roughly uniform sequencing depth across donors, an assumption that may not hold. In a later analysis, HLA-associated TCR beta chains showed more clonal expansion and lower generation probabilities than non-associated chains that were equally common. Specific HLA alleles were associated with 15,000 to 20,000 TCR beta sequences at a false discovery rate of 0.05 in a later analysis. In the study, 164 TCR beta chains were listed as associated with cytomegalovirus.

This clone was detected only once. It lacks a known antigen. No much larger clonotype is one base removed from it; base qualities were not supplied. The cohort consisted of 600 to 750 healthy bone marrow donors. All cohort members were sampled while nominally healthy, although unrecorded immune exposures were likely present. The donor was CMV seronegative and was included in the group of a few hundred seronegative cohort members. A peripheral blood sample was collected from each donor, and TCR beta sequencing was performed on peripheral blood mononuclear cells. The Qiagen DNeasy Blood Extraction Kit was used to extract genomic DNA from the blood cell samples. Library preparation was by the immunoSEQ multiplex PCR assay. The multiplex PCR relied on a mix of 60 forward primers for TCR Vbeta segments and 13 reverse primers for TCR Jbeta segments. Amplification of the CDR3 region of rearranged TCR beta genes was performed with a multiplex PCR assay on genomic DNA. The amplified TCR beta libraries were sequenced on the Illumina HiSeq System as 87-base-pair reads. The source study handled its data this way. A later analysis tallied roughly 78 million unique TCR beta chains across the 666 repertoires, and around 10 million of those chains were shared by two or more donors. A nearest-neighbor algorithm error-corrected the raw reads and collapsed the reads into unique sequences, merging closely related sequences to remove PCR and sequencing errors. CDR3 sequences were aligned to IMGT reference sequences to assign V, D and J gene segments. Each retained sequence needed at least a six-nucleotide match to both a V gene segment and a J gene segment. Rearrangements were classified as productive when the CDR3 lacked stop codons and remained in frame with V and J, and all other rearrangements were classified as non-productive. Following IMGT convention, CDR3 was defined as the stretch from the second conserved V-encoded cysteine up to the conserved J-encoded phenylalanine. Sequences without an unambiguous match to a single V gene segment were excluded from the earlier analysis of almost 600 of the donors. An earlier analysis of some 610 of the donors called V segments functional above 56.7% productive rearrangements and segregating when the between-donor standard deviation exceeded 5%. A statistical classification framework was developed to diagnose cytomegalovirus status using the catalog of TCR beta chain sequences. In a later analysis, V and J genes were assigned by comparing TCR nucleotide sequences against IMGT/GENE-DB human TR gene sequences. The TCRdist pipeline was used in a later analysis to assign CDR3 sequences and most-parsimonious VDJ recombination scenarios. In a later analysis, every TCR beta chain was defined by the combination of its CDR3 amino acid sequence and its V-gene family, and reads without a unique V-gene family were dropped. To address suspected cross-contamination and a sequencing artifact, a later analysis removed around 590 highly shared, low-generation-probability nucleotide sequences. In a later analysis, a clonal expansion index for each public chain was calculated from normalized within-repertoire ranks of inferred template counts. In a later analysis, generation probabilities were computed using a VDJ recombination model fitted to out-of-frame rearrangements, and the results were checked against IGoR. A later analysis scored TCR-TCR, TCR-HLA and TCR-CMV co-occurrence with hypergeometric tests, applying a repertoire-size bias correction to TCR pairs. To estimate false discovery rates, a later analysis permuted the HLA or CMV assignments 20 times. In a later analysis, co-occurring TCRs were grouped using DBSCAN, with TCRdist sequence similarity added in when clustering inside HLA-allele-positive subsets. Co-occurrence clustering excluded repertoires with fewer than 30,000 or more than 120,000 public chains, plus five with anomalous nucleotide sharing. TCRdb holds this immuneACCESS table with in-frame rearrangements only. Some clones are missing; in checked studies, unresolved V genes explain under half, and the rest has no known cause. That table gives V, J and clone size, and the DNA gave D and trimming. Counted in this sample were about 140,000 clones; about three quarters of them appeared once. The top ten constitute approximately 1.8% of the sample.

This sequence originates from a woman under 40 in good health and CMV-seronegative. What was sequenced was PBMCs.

The CDR3 region: CASSLGLETQYF. The nucleotide sequence reads as follows: TGTGCCAGCAGCTTAGGGCTAGAGACCCAGTACTTC. The V and J segments used are TRBV7-2 and TRBJ2-5; the D gene cannot be named for sure. Its CDR3 holds 12 amino acids, cysteine through phenylalanine. CDR3 DNA is the only sequence kept; it has 36 bases, read in frame from the first base. The germline V gene sets CDR1 to SGHTA and CDR2 to FQGNSA. Trimming costs V 1 base and J 4 bases, and their ends lie 4 bases apart.